This T cell receptor beta chain was captured by sequencing in a study of vaccination effects on CD4 cells after COVID-19. On the study more broadly: Expansion of antigen-specific CD4+ T cells with viral peptide pools was carried out by the ViraFEST assay before sequencing. Post-vaccine sample collection fell at a median of 72 days after the second dose. Wells containing roughly 1.8 million PBMC each were cultured with roughly 10 IU/ml IL-2 and 8.5 to 10 ug/ml peptides.

Trimming took off 1 base at V and 6 bases at J, with 10 bases between the two ends. The CDR3 sequence is 13 residues long. Germline assignment: CDR1 LGHDT and CDR2 YNNKEL (reference sequence). Cells that had been cultured for 9 to 10 days were the source of isolated CD4+ T cells. Every participant took two doses of the BNT162b2 or mRNA-1273 vaccine. Cultures got half-medium changes with IL-2 on days 3 and 7. By sample share, this clone is large (0.1 to 1%). Its antigen remains unidentified. The method was immunoSEQ multiplex PCR; TCRdb's version includes in-frame clones alone and lacks a portion of them. The data contain tens of thousands of clones, around 69% of them singletons.

V usage is TRBV3-1 (or the pseudogene TRBV3-2) and J usage is TRBJ2-7, with D maybe TRBD2 (5 bases). The source material was CD4+ T cells from PBMCs cultured without peptide, sampled after COVID-19 vaccination. This clonotype was obtained from a human donor who received a COVID-19 vaccine. The CDR3 nucleotides are TGTGCCAGCAGCCAAGCCCCAGGAGGCGAGCAGTACTTC. Its translation: CASSQAPGGEQYF.